Shown below are 23 T cell receptor beta chains from a single sample sequenced in a study of blood T cell repertoires in COVID-19. Only in-frame clones appear in the TCRdb table, and some are missing; sequencing was by immunoSEQ multiplex PCR. The table shows hundreds of thousands of clones, with over 65% occurring only once. The sequenced material came from peripheral blood. The origin of the receptors is an elderly woman with acute or convalescent COVID-19.

This clone was detected a few times. The chain employs TRBV4-1 and TRBJ1-1; 7 nucleotides line up with TRBD1. Germline CDR1 reads MGHRA; CDR2 reads YSYEKL. With V trimmed by 1 base and J by 3 bases, 2 bases remained unmatched. This CDR3 region has 14 residues. CDR3 amino acids: CASSQADRDTEAFF. DNA for the CDR3: TGCGCCAGCAGCCAAGCCGACAGGGACACTGAAGCTTTCTTT.

The chain links TRBV7-2 to TRBJ2-1, with 7 positions matching TRBD2. Germline V CDR1 and CDR2: SGHTA, FQGNSA. J gave up 4 bases and V 5 bases, and 11 bases lay outside the gene matches. The CDR3 is 16 residues long. For the CDR3, the DNA is TGTGCCAGCAGCACCCAAGCGGGGCTAATTTACAATGAGCAGTTCTTC. Translation: CASSTQAGLIYNEQFF.

This rearrangement joins TRBV5-1 to TRBJ2-7, with D possibly TRBD1 on 5 matching bases. This CDR3 contains 15 residues. The germline V gene encodes CDR1 SGHRS and CDR2 YFSETQ. The V gene lost 1 base and the J gene lost 4 bases, with 15 bases spanning the gap. The CDR3 is CASSLQGLSGYEQYF. The CDR3, as DNA: TGCGCCAGCAGCTTGCAGGGCCTCTCTGGTTACGAGCAGTACTTC.

The chain employs TRBV5-1 and TRBJ1-3; 7 bases are shared with TRBD1. This CDR3 has 18 residues. CDR1 is SGHRS and CDR2 is YFSETQ in the germline V gene. V lost 4 bases to trimming and J lost 2 bases; unmatched junction nucleotides: 15. CDR3 residues: CASSLGAMGTVPGNTIYF. CDR3 sequence (DNA): TGCGCCAGCAGCCTGGGGGCTATGGGGACAGTCCCTGGAAACACCATATATTTT.

The genes are TRBV3-1 (or the pseudogene TRBV3-2) and TRBJ2-3; 8 positions agree with TRBD2. V lost 1 base and J lost 0; bases outside the gene matches: 6. Looked up from germline, CDR1 is LGHDT and CDR2 is YNNKEL (reference sequence). CDR3 length: 17 amino acids. The CDR3 DNA is TGTGCCAGCAGCCAAGTTTTCCGGACTAGCAGCACAGATACGCAGTATTTT. Amino acid sequence: CASSQVFRTSSTDTQYF.

V and J are TRBV3-1 (or the pseudogene TRBV3-2) and TRBJ1-3; D ambiguous. This CDR3 comprises 15 residues. Trimming took off 0 bases at V and 0 bases at J, with 6 bases between the two ends. The germline V gene has CDR1 LGHDT and CDR2 YNNKEL (reference sequence). DNA for the CDR3: TGTGCCAGCAGCCAAGAGCCCTACTCTGGAAACACCATATATTTT. Encoded protein: CASSQEPYSGNTIYF.

This chain joins TRBV5-4 and TRBJ1-2; 10 bases map to TRBD1. Germline-derived CDR1 and CDR2 are SGHNT and YYREEE (reference sequence). Trimming at V came to 0 bases and at J to 8 bases, leaving 7 bases not matched to a gene. The CDR3 sequence is 15 residues long. As DNA, the CDR3 is TGTGCCAGCAGCTTGGGGGGGACAGGGGCCGGAGGCTACACCTTC. This sequence encodes CASSLGGTGAGGYTF.

The V call is TRBV19, the J call TRBJ2-1; TRBD2 matches at 14 bases. V shed 7 bases, J shed 4 bases, and the junction held 3 bases outside the gene matches. The V gene's germline CDR1 is LNHDA and CDR2 SQIVND (reference sequence). The CDR3 extends over 15 amino acids. CDR3 protein: CASIGTSGGYNEQFF. In nucleotides, the CDR3 is TGTGCCAGTATAGGGACTAGCGGGGGTTACAATGAGCAGTTCTTC. Full variable domain (remainder filled in from reference TRBV19 and TRBJ2-1): DGGITQSPKYLFRKEGQNVTLSCEQNLNHDAMYWYRQDPGQGLRLIYYSQIVNDFQKGDIAEGYSVSREKKESFPLTVTSAQKNPTAFYLCASIGTSGGYNEQFFGPGTRLTVL.

V usage is TRBV6-5 and J usage is TRBJ1-1, with 10 bases fitting TRBD1. Germline V gene lookup returns CDR1 MNHEY and CDR2 SVGAGI. V was clipped by 5 bases and J by 7 bases; unmatched bases: 10. The CDR3 spans 15 residues. The CDR3 here is CASSPPTGGAGEAFF. DNA of the CDR3: TGTGCCAGCAGTCCTCCGACAGGGGGCGCCGGTGAAGCTTTCTTT.

This clone was seen just once. The V and J genes are TRBV5-1 and TRBJ1-2; D may be TRBD1 (6 bases). Germline CDR1 is SGHRS and CDR2 is YFSETQ. The CDR3 extends over 13 amino acids. Trimming took off 5 bases at V and 7 bases at J, with 15 bases between the two ends. The CDR3 is CASRDSPLSGYTF. CDR3 sequence (DNA): TGCGCCAGCAGGGACAGCCCCCTTTCTGGCTACACCTTC.

This clone was picked up a small number of times. The chain has TRBV6-2 or TRBV6-3 and TRBJ2-7; no reliable D call. This CDR3 comprises 17 residues. Germline CDR1 is MNHEY and CDR2 is SVGEGT. The V end was cut by 6 bases, the J end by 3 bases, with 24 bases between. The CDR3: CASSLNQASWAFYEQYF. CDR3 in DNA: TGTGCCAGCAGCCTAAATCAGGCCAGCTGGGCTTTCTACGAGCAGTACTTC.

This clone was observed a few times. The rearrangement links TRBV6-5 to TRBJ1-6; a possible D gene is TRBD1 (6 bases). The length of the CDR3 is 16 residues. CDR1 and CDR2 from the germline V gene are MNHEY and SVGAGI. V shed 2 bases and J shed 6 bases, with 14 bases lying between them. CDR3 bases: TGTGCCAGCAGTTACAGGTCAGGGGTCCCTAATTCACCCCTCCACTTT. Protein sequence: CASSYRSGVPNSPLHF.

CDR3 DNA sequence: TGTGCCAGCAGCTTGTCGTCTGGGACAGGATCTTTCAATGAGCAGTTCTTC. Its translation is CASSLSSGTGSFNEQFF. This chain joins TRBV5-6 and TRBJ2-1; the match to TRBD1 covers 8 bases. From germline, CDR1 is SGHDT and CDR2 YYEEEE. V lost 1 base, J lost 6 bases, and 12 bases stayed unmatched. This CDR3 is built from 17 residues.

The chain carries TRBV28 and TRBJ1-3; no firm D call. The CDR3 totals 14 residues. Germline CDR1 reads MDHEN; CDR2 reads SYDVKM. The V end lost 5 bases, the J end lost 0 bases, and 8 bases lay between the germline ends. The CDR3 here is CASSLTNSGNTIYF. The CDR3 DNA follows: TGTGCCAGCAGTCTGACAAACTCTGGAAACACCATATATTTT.

The genes are TRBV6-5 and TRBJ2-7, with 10 bases fitting TRBD2. This CDR3 spans 15 amino acids. Trimming took 5 bases from V and 2 from J; bases not matched to a gene: 6. Looked up from germline, CDR1 is MNHEY and CDR2 is SVGAGI. In DNA, the CDR3 is TGTGCCAGCAGTACCGCTAGCGGGGGTACCTACGAGCAGTACTTC. This codes for CASSTASGGTYEQYF.

The count of this clone is one. CDR3 sequence (DNA): TGTGCCAGCAGAAGGACAGGGTTCTACAATGAGCAGTTCTTC. It translates to CASRRTGFYNEQFF. The chain links TRBV2 to TRBJ2-1; 8 bases are shared with TRBD1. The germline V gene has CDR1 SNHLY and CDR2 FYNNEI. The CDR3 runs to 14 residues. The V gene end was trimmed by 6 bases and the J gene end by 3 bases; junction bases not matched to a gene: 4.

This chain uses TRBV10-1 with TRBJ2-1; 8 bases are a match to TRBD2. The CDR3 consists of 15 residues. Germline V CDR1 and CDR2: WNHNN, SYGVQD (reference sequence). V was pared by 5 bases and J by 8 bases, with 11 bases of the junction left unmatched. The CDR3: CASSTPGLGGDEQFF. The CDR3 DNA follows: TGCGCCAGCAGTACCCCGGGACTAGGGGGGGATGAGCAGTTCTTC.

The chain has TRBV2 and TRBJ1-6; D unclear. Germline assignment: CDR1 SNHLY and CDR2 FYNNEI. V was clipped by 8 bases and J by 7 bases, with 15 bases between them. The CDR3 consists of 14 residues. This chain's CDR3 is CASGWEEGNSPLHF. The CDR3 region has the DNA TGTGCCAGCGGCTGGGAAGAGGGAAATTCACCCCTCCACTTT.

The V gene is TRBV29-1, the J gene TRBJ2-4, with 9 bases lining up with TRBD1. J was trimmed by 3 bases and V by 4 bases; bases with no gene match: 4. CDR3 length: 14 residues. Per the germline V gene, CDR1 is SQVTM and CDR2 is ANQGSEA. CDR3 amino acids: CSVAGTGIKNIQYF. The CDR3 nucleotides are TGCAGCGTTGCCGGGACAGGGATCAAAAACATTCAGTACTTC.

This rearrangement joins TRBV3-1 (or the pseudogene TRBV3-2) to TRBJ2-3, with D possibly being TRBD1 (5 bases). This CDR3 has 14 amino acids. The germline CDR1 and CDR2 sequences are LGHDT and YNNKEL (reference sequence). Trimming left V 2 bases short and J 6 bases short, with 12 bases between. Here the CDR3 DNA reads TGTGCCAGCAGCCAATTCTCAGGGTTGGATACGCAGTATTTT. Its translation: CASSQFSGLDTQYF.

This clone has at least ten counts. The chain recombines TRBV4-1 with TRBJ2-3, with D hard to call. The germline V gene has CDR1 MGHRA and CDR2 YSYEKL. The CDR3 runs 16 residues. V lost 2 bases and J 5 bases, leaving 17 bases between the germline ends. The DNA for the CDR3 is TGCGCCAGCAGCCAATTGGGCACTCCGATTGGAGATACGCAGTATTTT. Its translation is CASSQLGTPIGDTQYF.

This clone appeared a few times. The rearrangement uses TRBV30 and TRBJ2-1, with D hard to call. Trimming removed 2 bases from V and 0 bases from J, with 8 bases in between. Germline V lookup: CDR1 GTSNPN, CDR2 SVGIG (reference sequence). This CDR3 is 14 amino acids long. Written as DNA, the CDR3 is TGTGCCTGGAGTCTACAGAGCTCCTACAATGAGCAGTTCTTC. It yields the protein CAWSLQSSYNEQFF. Combining the CDR3 with reference TRBV30 and TRBJ2-1 gives the whole variable domain SQTIHQWPATLVQPVGSPLSLECTVEGTSNPNLYWYRQAAGRGLQLLFYSVGIGQISSEVPQNLSASRPQDRQFILSSKKLLLSDSGFYLCAWSLQSSYNEQFFGPGTRLTVL.

This clone appeared once. CDR3 in DNA: TGTGCCACCAGCAGAGATAGGGAGAGTGCCTACGAGCAGTACTTC. This sequence encodes CATSRDRESAYEQYF. The chain has TRBV15 and TRBJ2-7; maybe TRBD2 (5 bases). The ends were cut back, 0 bases at V and 2 bases at J, with 11 bases in the middle. The germline CDR1 and CDR2 sequences are LNHNV and YYDKDF (reference sequence). This CDR3 spans 15 amino acids.